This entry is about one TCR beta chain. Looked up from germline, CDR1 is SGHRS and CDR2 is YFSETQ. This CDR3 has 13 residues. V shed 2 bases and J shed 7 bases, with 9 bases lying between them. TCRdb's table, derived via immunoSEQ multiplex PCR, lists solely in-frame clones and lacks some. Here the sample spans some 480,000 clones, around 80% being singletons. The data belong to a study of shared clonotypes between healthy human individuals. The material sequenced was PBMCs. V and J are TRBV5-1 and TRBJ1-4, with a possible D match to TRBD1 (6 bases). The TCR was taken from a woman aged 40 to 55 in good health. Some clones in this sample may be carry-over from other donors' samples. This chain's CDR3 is CASSFTGTEKLFF. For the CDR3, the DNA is TGCGCCAGCAGCTTCACAGGGACTGAAAAACTGTTTTTT. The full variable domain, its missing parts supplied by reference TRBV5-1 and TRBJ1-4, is KAGVTQTPRYLIKTRGQQVTLSCSPISGHRSVSWYQQTPGQGLQFLFEYFSETQRNKGNFPGRFSGRQFSNSRSEMNVSTLELGDSALYLCASSFTGTEKLFFGSGTQLSVL.